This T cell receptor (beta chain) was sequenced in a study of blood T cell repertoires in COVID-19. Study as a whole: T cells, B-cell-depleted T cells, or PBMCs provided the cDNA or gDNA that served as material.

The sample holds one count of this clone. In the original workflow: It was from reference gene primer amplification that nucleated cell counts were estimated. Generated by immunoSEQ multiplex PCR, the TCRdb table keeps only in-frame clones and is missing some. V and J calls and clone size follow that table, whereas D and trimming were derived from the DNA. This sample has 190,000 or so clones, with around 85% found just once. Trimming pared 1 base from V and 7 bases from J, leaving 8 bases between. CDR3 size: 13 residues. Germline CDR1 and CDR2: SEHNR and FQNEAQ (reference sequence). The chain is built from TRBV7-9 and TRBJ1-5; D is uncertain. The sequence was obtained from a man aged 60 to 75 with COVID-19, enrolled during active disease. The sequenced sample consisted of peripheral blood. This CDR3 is CASSLGLGQPQHF. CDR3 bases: TGTGCCAGCAGCTTAGGGCTTGGCCAGCCCCAGCATTTT.